The table lists the clone carrying this T cell receptor beta chain with a few counts. Antigen: not known. The source of the sample is a study of T-cell reconstitution after alpha-beta-depleted transplantation in children. Study-wide results and caveats: About two months after transplant, alpha-beta T cells reportedly came from several hundred expanded graft clones.

A library of TCRbeta sequences, prepared with unique molecular identifiers, was generated. TCRdb fed the PCR reads into MiXCR, producing one record per CDR3 protein. There are under 300,000 distinct CDR3 sequences in the sample; around 10% occur only once, and about 20% lies in the top ten. CDR1 and CDR2 from the germline V gene are MNHEY and SMNVEV (reference sequence). The length of the CDR3 is 13 residues. Germline trimming cut 6 bases from V and 14 bases from J; bases unmatched to any gene: 12. The chain joins TRBV27 to TRBJ2-1; 8 bases are shared with TRBD2. This clonotype originated in a male patient between 2 and 10 years old who had a stem cell transplant for chronic granulomatous disease, so the T cells may come from the graft donor. Sequences were derived from peripheral blood, sampled 180 days after TCRalphabeta/CD19-depleted stem cell transplant. Here the CDR3 reads CASRPSGGGSEFF. In nucleotides, the CDR3 is TGTGCCAGCAGACCATCAGGCGGGGGGTCTGAGTTCTTC.